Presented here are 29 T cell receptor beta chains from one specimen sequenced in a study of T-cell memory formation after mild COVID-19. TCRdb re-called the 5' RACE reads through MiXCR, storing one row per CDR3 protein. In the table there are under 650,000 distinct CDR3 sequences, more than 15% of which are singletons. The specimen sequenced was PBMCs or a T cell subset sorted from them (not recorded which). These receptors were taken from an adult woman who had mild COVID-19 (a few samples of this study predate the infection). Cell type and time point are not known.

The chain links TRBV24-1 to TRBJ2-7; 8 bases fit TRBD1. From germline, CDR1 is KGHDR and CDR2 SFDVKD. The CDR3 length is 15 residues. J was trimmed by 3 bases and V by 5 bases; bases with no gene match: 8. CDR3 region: CATSASGTGYYEQYF. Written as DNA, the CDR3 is TGTGCCACCAGTGCTTCCGGGACAGGATACTACGAGCAGTACTTC.

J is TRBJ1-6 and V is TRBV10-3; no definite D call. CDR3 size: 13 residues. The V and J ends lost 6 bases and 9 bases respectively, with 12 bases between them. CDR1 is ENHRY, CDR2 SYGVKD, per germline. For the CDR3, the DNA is TGTGCCATCAGCAGCCAGTCGGGTTCACCCCTCCACTTT. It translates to CAISSQSGSPLHF.

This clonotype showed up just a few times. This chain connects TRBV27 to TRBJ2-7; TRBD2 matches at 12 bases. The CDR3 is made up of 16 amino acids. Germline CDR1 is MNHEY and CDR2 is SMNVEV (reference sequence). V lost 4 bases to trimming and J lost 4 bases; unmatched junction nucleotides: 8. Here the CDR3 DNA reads TGTGCCAGCAGTTCAAAACGACTAGCGGGAGTATACGAGCAGTACTTC. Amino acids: CASSSKRLAGVYEQYF.

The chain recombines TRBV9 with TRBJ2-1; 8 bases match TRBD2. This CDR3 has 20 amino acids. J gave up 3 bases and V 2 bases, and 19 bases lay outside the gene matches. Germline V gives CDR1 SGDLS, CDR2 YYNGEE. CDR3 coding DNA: TGTGCCAGCAGCGTCGGCTCCATAGCGCTTCCGGGAGGGGGCTACAATGAGCAGTTCTTC. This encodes CASSVGSIALPGGGYNEQFF.

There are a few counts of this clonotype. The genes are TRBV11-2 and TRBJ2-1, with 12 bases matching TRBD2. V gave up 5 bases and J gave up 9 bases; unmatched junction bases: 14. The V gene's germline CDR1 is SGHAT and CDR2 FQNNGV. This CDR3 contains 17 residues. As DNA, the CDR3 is TGTGCCAGCAGCCCCCGACTAGCGGGAGTAAGCAGGGGTGAGCAGTTCTTC. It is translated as CASSPRLAGVSRGEQFF.

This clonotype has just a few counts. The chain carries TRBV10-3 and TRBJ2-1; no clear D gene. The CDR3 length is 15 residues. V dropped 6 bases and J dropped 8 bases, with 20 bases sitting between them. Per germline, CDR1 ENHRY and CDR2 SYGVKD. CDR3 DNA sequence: TGTGCCATCAGCGCCGACCGTGGGGTAGCCGATGAGCAGTTCTTC. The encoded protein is CAISADRGVADEQFF.

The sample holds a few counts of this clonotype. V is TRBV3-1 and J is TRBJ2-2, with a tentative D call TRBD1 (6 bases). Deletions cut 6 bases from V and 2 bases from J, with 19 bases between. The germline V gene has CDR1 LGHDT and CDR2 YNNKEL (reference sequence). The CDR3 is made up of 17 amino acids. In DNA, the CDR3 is TGTGCCAGCAGTCCCTCCCCCGGGACAAGTAACACCGGGGAGCTGTTTTTT. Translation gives CASSPSPGTSNTGELFF.

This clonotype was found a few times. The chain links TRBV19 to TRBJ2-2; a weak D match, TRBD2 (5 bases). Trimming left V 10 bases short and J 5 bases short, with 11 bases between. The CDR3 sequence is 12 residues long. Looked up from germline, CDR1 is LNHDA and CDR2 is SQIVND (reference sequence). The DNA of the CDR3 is TGTGCCACCGCCCGGGGTACCGGGGAGCTGTTTTTT. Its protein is CATARGTGELFF.

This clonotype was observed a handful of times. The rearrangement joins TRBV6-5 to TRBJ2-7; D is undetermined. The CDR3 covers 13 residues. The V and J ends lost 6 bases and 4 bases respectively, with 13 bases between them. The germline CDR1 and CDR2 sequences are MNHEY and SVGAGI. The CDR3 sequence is CASRTPGAYEQYF. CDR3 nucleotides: TGTGCCAGCAGAACCCCAGGCGCGTACGAGCAGTACTTC.

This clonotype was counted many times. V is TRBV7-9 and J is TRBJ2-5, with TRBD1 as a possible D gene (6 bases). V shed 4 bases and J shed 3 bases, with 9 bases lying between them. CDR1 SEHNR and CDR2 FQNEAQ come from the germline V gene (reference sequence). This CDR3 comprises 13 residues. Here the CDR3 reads CASSSGTKETQYF. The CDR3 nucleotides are TGTGCCAGCAGCTCAGGGACAAAAGAGACCCAGTACTTC.

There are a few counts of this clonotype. CDR3 in amino acids: CASRNKIQPSEQYF. The CDR3 bases are TGCGCCAGCAGAAACAAAATACAACCGTCGGAGCAGTACTTC. This rearrangement joins TRBV5-1 to TRBJ2-7; D remains ambiguous. Germline V lookup: CDR1 SGHRS, CDR2 YFSETQ. The CDR3 runs 14 residues. Trimming took off 5 bases at V and 7 bases at J, with 19 bases between the two ends.

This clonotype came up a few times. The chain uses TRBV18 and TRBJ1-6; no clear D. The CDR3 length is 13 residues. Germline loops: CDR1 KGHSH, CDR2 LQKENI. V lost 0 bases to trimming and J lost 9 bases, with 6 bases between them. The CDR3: CASSPPVPSPLHF. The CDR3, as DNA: TGTGCCAGCTCACCACCAGTACCTTCACCCCTCCACTTT.

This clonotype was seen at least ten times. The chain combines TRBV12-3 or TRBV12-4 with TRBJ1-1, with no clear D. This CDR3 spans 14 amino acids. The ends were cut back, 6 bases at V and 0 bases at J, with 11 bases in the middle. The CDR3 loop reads CASRHRRMNTEAFF. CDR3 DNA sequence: TGTGCCAGCAGACACAGAAGAATGAACACTGAAGCTTTCTTT.

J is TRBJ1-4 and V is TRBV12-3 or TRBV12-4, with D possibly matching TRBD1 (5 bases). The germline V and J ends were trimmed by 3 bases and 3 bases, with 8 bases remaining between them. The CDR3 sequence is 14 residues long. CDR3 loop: CASSFGGANEKLFF. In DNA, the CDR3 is TGTGCCAGCAGTTTTGGGGGAGCTAATGAAAAACTGTTTTTT.

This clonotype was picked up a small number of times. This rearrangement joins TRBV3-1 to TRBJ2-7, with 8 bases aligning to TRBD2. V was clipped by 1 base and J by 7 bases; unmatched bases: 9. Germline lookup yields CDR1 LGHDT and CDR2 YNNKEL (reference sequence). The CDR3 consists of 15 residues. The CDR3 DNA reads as TGTGCCAGCAGCCAAGTTTGGGGACTAGACTTGGAGCAGTACTTC. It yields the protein CASSQVWGLDLEQYF.

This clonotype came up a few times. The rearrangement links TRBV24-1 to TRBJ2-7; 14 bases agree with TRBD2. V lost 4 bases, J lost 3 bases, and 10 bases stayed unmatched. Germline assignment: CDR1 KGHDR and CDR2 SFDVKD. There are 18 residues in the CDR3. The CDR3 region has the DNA TGTGCCACCAGTGACCCCACCGGGACTAGCGGGAGTATCTACGAGCAGTACTTC. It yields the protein CATSDPTGTSGSIYEQYF.

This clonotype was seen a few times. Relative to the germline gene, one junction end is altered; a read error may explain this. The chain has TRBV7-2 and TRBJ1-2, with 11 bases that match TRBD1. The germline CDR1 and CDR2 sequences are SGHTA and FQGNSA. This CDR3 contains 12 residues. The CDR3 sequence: CASSPRTGGFTF. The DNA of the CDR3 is TGTGCCAGCAGCCCACGGACAGGGGGCTTCACCTTC.

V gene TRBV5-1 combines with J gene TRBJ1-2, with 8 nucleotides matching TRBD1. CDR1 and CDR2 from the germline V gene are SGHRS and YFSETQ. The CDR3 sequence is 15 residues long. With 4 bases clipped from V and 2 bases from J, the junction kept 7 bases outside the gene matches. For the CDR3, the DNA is TGCGCCAGCAGCGGGGAGGCAGGGGGCAACTATGGCTACACCTTC. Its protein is CASSGEAGGNYGYTF.

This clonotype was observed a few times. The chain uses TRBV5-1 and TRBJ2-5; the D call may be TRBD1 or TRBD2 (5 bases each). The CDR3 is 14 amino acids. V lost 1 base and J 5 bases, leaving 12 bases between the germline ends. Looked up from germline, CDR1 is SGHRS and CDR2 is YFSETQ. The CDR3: CASSLTGRGETQYF. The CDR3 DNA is TGCGCCAGCAGCTTGACGGGACGGGGTGAGACCCAGTACTTC.

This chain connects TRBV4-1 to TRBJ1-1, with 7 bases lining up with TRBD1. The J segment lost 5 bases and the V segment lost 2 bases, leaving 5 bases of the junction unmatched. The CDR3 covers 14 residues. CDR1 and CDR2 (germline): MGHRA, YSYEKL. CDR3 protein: CASSQLTGRTEAFF. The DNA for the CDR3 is TGCGCCAGCAGCCAATTGACAGGGAGGACTGAAGCTTTCTTT.

Here the CDR3 DNA reads TGCAGTGCTAGGGCGGCAGGGAACACCGGGGAGCTGTTTTTT. Translation gives CSARAAGNTGELFF. This chain links TRBV20-1 with TRBJ2-2; D gene unclear. The V end lost 3 bases, the J end lost 1 base, and 9 bases lay between the germline ends. The length of the CDR3 is 14 residues. In germline, CDR1 is DFQATT, CDR2 SNEGSKA (reference sequence).

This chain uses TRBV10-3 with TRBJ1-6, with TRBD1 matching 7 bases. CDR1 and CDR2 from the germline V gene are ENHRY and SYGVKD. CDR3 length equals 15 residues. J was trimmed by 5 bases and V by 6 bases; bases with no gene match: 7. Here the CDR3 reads CAIRSGTADNSPLHF. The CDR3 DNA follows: TGTGCCATCAGGAGCGGGACAGCTGATAATTCACCCCTCCACTTT.

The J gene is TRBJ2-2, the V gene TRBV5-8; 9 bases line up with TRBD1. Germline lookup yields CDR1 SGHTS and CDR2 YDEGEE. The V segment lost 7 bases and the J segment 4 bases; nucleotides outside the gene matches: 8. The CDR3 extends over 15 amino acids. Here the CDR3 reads CASDPGQGFTGELFF. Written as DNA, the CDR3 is TGTGCCAGCGACCCGGGACAGGGCTTCACCGGGGAGCTGTTTTTT.

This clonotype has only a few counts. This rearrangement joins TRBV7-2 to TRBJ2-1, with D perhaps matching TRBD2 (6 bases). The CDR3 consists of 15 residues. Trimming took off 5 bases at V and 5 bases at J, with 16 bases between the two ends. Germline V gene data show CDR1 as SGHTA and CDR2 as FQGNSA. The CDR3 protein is CASSPRRETNNEQFF. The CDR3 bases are TGTGCCAGCAGCCCGAGGAGGGAAACGAACAATGAGCAGTTCTTC. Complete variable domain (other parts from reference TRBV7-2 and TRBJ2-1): GAGVSQSPSNKVTEKGKDVELRCDPISGHTALYWYRQSLGQGLEFLIYFQGNSAPDKSGLPSDRFSAERTGGSVSTLTIQRTQQEDSAVYLCASSPRRETNNEQFFGPGTRLTVL.

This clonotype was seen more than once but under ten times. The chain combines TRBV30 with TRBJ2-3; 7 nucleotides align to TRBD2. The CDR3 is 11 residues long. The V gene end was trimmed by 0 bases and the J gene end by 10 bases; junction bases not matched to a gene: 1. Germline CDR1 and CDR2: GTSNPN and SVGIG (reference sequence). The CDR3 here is CAWSVGGAQYF. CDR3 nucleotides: TGTGCCTGGAGTGTGGGAGGGGCGCAGTATTTT.

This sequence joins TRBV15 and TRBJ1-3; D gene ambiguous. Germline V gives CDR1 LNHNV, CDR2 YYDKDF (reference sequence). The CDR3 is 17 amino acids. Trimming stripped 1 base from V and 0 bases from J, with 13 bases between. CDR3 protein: CATSRGFEWNSGNTIYF. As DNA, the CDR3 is TGTGCCACCAGCAGAGGGTTTGAGTGGAACTCTGGAAACACCATATATTTT.

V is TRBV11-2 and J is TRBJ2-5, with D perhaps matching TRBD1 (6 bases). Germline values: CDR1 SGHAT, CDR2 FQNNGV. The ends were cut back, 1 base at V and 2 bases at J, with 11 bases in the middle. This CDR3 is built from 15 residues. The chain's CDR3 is CASSLARTVQETQYF. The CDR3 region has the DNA TGTGCCAGCAGCTTAGCAAGGACAGTTCAAGAGACCCAGTACTTC.

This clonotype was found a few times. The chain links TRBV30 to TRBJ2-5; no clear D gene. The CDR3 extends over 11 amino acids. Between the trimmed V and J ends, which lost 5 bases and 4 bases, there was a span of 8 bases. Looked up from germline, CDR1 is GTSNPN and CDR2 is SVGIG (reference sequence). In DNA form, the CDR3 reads TGTGCCTGGGGACGGCCAGAGACCCAGTACTTC. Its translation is CAWGRPETQYF.

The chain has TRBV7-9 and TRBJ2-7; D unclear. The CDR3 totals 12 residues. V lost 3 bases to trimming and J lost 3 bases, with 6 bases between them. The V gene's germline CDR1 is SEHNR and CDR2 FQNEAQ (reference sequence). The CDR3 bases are TGTGCCAGCAGCTTTGACCTCTACGAGCAGTACTTC. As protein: CASSFDLYEQYF.